These 23 T cell receptor beta chains originate from one sample sequenced in a study of long-term antiretroviral therapy in people with HIV. Sequencing relied on immunoSEQ assay v3.0, run at survey level. Clones were sequenced by immunoSEQ multiplex PCR, and TCRdb holds only the in-frame ones, with some missing. The repertoire holds around 20,000 clones, with more than 75% as singletons. The material sequenced was unsorted PBMCs, taken 0.2 years before starting antiretroviral therapy. Every receptor here comes from a man aged 18 to 29 with HIV.

This chain joins TRBV25-1 and TRBJ1-5, with D maybe TRBD1 (5 bases). Looked up from germline, CDR1 is MGHDK and CDR2 is SYGVNS. The CDR3 is 14 residues long. The germline V and J ends were trimmed by 6 bases and 4 bases, with 13 bases remaining between them. CDR3 region: CASSDPGPNQPQHF. In DNA, the CDR3 is TGTGCCAGCAGCGACCCGGGACCAAATCAGCCCCAGCATTTT.

The chain joins TRBV5-6 to TRBJ2-3; tentative D call: TRBD1 (6 bases). From germline, CDR1 is SGHDT and CDR2 YYEEEE. The V end was cut by 3 bases, the J end by 4 bases, with 18 bases between. The CDR3 loop spans 16 amino acids. For the CDR3, the DNA is TGTGCCAGCAGCTCGTCTGGGGGCCCCCGGGCAGATACGCAGTATTTT. Translated, it gives CASSSSGGPRADTQYF.

The gene calls are TRBV4-3 and TRBJ2-4, with D unresolved. Between the trimmed V and J ends, which lost 1 base and 0 bases, there was a span of 10 bases. The CDR3 runs 16 residues. CDR1 and CDR2 (germline): LGHNA, YSLEER. The CDR3 spells CASSQVAAVAKNIQYF. In DNA form, the CDR3 reads TGCGCCAGCAGCCAAGTCGCGGCGGTAGCCAAAAACATTCAGTACTTC.

The CDR3 nucleotides are TGCGCCAGCAGCCAAGACGGACTCGAAGAGAACGAGCAGTACTTC. Protein sequence: CASSQDGLEENEQYF. The V call is TRBV4-3, the J call TRBJ2-7; D is possibly TRBD2 (5 bases). Germline V gene sequence: CDR1 LGHNA, CDR2 YSLEER. Trimming cost V 0 bases and J 5 bases, with 14 bases left between them. This CDR3 spans 15 amino acids.

The chain has TRBV19 and TRBJ2-5; maybe TRBD1 (6 bases). The CDR3 spans 13 residues. Germline V gene data show CDR1 as LNHDA and CDR2 as SQIVND (reference sequence). V lost 4 bases and J lost 2, with 8 bases in between. CDR3 coding DNA: TGTGCCAGTAGTAGAACAGGGCAAGAGACCCAGTACTTC. Amino acid sequence: CASSRTGQETQYF. The full variable domain, rest sourced from reference TRBV19 and TRBJ2-5, is DGGITQSPKYLFRKEGQNVTLSCEQNLNHDAMYWYRQDPGQGLRLIYYSQIVNDFQKGDIAEGYSVSREKKESFPLTVTSAQKNPTAFYLCASSRTGQETQYFGPGTRLLVL.

This chain links TRBV7-9 with TRBJ1-2; 9 nucleotides line up with TRBD1. CDR1 and CDR2 from the germline V gene are SEHNR and FQNEAQ (reference sequence). The junction had 20 bases not matched to a gene; V was cut back by 11 bases and J by 4 bases. This CDR3 spans 17 amino acids. Written as DNA, the CDR3 is TGTGCCTCATGGGGAGGGGACAGGGCCCTCCACAGCTATGGCTACACCTTC. This translates into CASWGGDRALHSYGYTF.

The rearrangement joins TRBV5-1 to TRBJ2-5, with TRBD1 identical over 11 bases. The J segment lost 3 bases and the V segment lost 3 bases, leaving 7 bases of the junction unmatched. Germline V lookup: CDR1 SGHRS, CDR2 YFSETQ. This CDR3 contains 16 residues. The CDR3 region has the DNA TGCGCCAGCAGCTCTGGTTTGGGACAGGGGGAAGAGACCCAGTACTTC. This sequence encodes CASSSGLGQGEETQYF.

The V gene is TRBV5-6, the J gene TRBJ2-1, with D perhaps matching TRBD2 (6 bases). The germline gives CDR1 SGHDT, CDR2 YYEEEE. This CDR3 is 16 amino acids long. V shed 0 bases and J shed 2 bases, with 12 bases lying between them. CDR3 protein: CASSLVWGGTYNEQFF. CDR3 DNA: TGTGCCAGCAGCTTGGTGTGGGGAGGAACCTACAATGAGCAGTTCTTC.

This sequence joins TRBV19 and TRBJ2-5, with D unresolved. V was pared by 5 bases and J by 5 bases, with 12 bases between. This CDR3 spans 13 amino acids. The germline V gene encodes CDR1 LNHDA and CDR2 SQIVND (reference sequence). The CDR3 region has the DNA TGTGCCAGTAGTCACGGTCCGGCTGAGACCCAGTACTTC. It codes for CASSHGPAETQYF.

The chain uses TRBV4-1 and TRBJ2-1; D is perhaps TRBD2 (5 bases). The germline V and J ends were trimmed by 3 bases and 0 bases, with 15 bases remaining between them. The CDR3 sequence is 17 residues long. The germline gives CDR1 MGHRA, CDR2 YSYEKL. CDR3 DNA: TGCGCCAGCAGCCACCTTGGGAGCGGTATCTCCTACAATGAGCAGTTCTTC. Translation gives CASSHLGSGISYNEQFF.

The gene calls are TRBV6-1 and TRBJ2-3; D unclear. In germline, CDR1 is MNHNS, CDR2 SASEGT. The V end was cut by 6 bases, the J end by 4 bases, with 17 bases between. The CDR3 contains 15 residues. The CDR3 reads CASRVLDGVPDTQYF. As DNA, the CDR3 is TGTGCCAGCAGGGTCCTAGATGGGGTTCCAGATACGCAGTATTTT.

The chain couples TRBV6-1 to TRBJ2-7; D gene ambiguous. Germline V gene data show CDR1 as MNHNS and CDR2 as SASEGT. V was shortened by 3 bases and J by 4 bases, with 4 bases between the two germline ends. This CDR3 is built from 11 residues. The CDR3 DNA follows: TGTGCCAGCAGTGATGTTTACGAGCAGTACTTC. This encodes CASSDVYEQYF.

Regarding this clone: The junction departs from germline at one end; a sequencing error may be responsible. This chain uses TRBV7-7 with TRBJ2-5; the D is unclear. The CDR3 length is 14 residues. Germline V lookup: CDR1 SSHAT, CDR2 FNYEAQ (reference sequence). The CDR3 spells CASSLSLAQETQYF. DNA of the CDR3: TGTGCTAGCAGCTTATCATTGGCACAAGAGACCCAGTACTTC.

J is TRBJ1-1 and V is TRBV7-8, with no clear D. V lost 1 base and J 3 bases, leaving 9 bases between the germline ends. The CDR3 runs to 14 residues. CDR1 and CDR2 from the germline V gene are SGHVS and FQNEAQ. CDR3 DNA: TGTGCCAGCAGCTTAGGCGAGACCTACACTGAAGCTTTCTTT. Protein: CASSLGETYTEAFF.

This clone was counted once. The CDR3 DNA reads as TGTGCCAGCAGCCTAACAATAGTCAGGTCCCGGGGGGGGCAAGAGACCCAGTACTTC. Translation gives CASSLTIVRSRGGQETQYF. The gene calls are TRBV7-8 and TRBJ2-5; 8 positions match TRBD2. Germline CDR1 is SGHVS and CDR2 is FQNEAQ. V lost 5 bases and J lost 2; bases outside the gene matches: 19. The CDR3 spans 19 residues.

The chain is built from TRBV2 and TRBJ2-7; 7 nucleotides match TRBD2. The germline gives CDR1 SNHLY, CDR2 FYNNEI. There are 15 residues in the CDR3. Trimming cost V 3 bases and J 7 bases; bases outside gene matches: 12. CDR3 sequence: CASSDGGGAGEEQYF. DNA of the CDR3: TGTGCCAGCAGTGACGGCGGCGGGGCGGGAGAGGAGCAGTACTTC.

In nucleotides, the CDR3 is TGTGCCAGCAGCTCGGGCGGGTTTTCAAGCGAGCAGTACTTC. Residues: CASSSGGFSSEQYF. V usage is TRBV5-6 and J usage is TRBJ2-7; TRBD2 is a possible D gene (5 bases). CDR1 is SGHDT and CDR2 is YYEEEE in the germline V gene. V shed 3 bases and J shed 6 bases, with 16 bases lying between them. The CDR3 covers 14 residues.

The chain joins TRBV14 to TRBJ2-1; no clear D. Germline V gene lookup returns CDR1 SGHDN and CDR2 FVKESK. V was pared by 7 bases and J by 9 bases, with 13 bases between. The CDR3 extends over 12 amino acids. CDR3 DNA sequence: TGTGCCAGCACCTACCCCTTCCTTGAGCAGTTCTTC. The encoded protein is CASTYPFLEQFF. The full variable domain, in which reference TRBV14 and TRBJ2-1 provide the parts outside the CDR3, is EAGVTQFPSHSVIEKGQTVTLRCDPISGHDNLYWYRRVMGKEIKFLLHFVKESKQDESGMPNNRFLAERTGGTYSTLKVQPAELEDSGVYFCASTYPFLEQFFGPGTRLTVL.

The chain carries TRBV18 and TRBJ1-2; 8 positions agree with TRBD1. The CDR3 contains 15 residues. CDR1 is KGHSH, CDR2 LQKENI, per germline. Trimming at V came to 4 bases and at J to 4 bases, leaving 8 bases not matched to a gene. The CDR3 sequence: CASSLPGQVSYGYTF. Written as DNA, the CDR3 is TGTGCCAGCTCACTGCCGGGACAGGTTAGCTATGGCTACACCTTC.

The rearrangement links TRBV18 to TRBJ1-2; D gene uncertain. This CDR3 has 13 residues. Looked up from germline, CDR1 is KGHSH and CDR2 is LQKENI. Trimming left V 4 bases short and J 6 bases short, with 12 bases between. The CDR3 sequence is CASSLYLTHGYTF. The CDR3 bases are TGTGCCAGCTCACTCTACCTCACCCATGGCTACACCTTC.

Only one count was recorded for this clone. V usage is TRBV2 and J usage is TRBJ2-7; 8 bases are shared with TRBD2. CDR3 length equals 13 residues. V shed 2 bases and J 6 bases; nucleotides not matched to a gene: 3. Germline CDR1 reads SNHLY; CDR2 reads FYNNEI. The CDR3 DNA follows: TGTGCCAGCAGTGAAAGCGGGAGATCCGAGCAGTACTTC. Translation gives CASSESGRSEQYF.

V is TRBV6-4 and J is TRBJ2-1, with unresolved D. V was pared by 0 bases and J by 7 bases, with 7 bases between. The CDR3 is 13 amino acids. Germline CDR1 and CDR2: MRHNA and SNTAGT. In nucleotides, the CDR3 is TGTGCCAGCAGTGACTCGACTGAGAATGAGCAGTTCTTC. This codes for CASSDSTENEQFF.

This chain joins TRBV27 and TRBJ2-1; TRBD2 aligns across 8 bases. Germline lookup yields CDR1 MNHEY and CDR2 SMNVEV (reference sequence). V was clipped by 6 bases and J by 5 bases; unmatched bases: 6. The CDR3 loop spans 14 amino acids. The CDR3 loop is CASRREGGNNEQFF. CDR3 DNA sequence: TGTGCCAGCAGACGGGAGGGCGGGAACAATGAGCAGTTCTTC.